The 12 T cell receptor beta chains in this list originate from one sample, sequenced in a study of blood T cell repertoires in COVID-19. Generated by immunoSEQ multiplex PCR, the TCRdb table keeps only in-frame clones and is missing some. The sample consists of about 220,000 clones, 65% to 90% of them appearing once. Source material: peripheral blood. The receptors were sampled from a woman in her 70s with COVID-19, enrolled during active disease.

The CDR3 DNA sequence: TGTGCCAGCAGCTTGGTCGAGGCCAGACAGCCCCAGCATTTT. Amino acid sequence: CASSLVEARQPQHF. The rearrangement links TRBV7-2 to TRBJ1-5; D is ambiguous. CDR1 and CDR2 from the germline V gene are SGHTA and FQGNSA. V was trimmed by 3 bases and J by 7 bases, leaving 13 bases between them. CDR3 size: 14 residues.

Only one count was recorded for this clone. V and J are TRBV6-5 and TRBJ1-5; 10 positions agree with TRBD1. CDR3 length: 15 amino acids. CDR1 is MNHEY and CDR2 is SVGAGI in the germline V gene. The V segment lost 6 bases and the J segment 6 bases; nucleotides outside the gene matches: 8. The CDR3 here is CASRRGQGDFQPQHF. Written as DNA, the CDR3 is TGTGCCAGCAGGAGAGGACAGGGGGATTTTCAGCCCCAGCATTTT.

The chain combines TRBV7-6 with TRBJ2-2; D remains ambiguous. The germline V and J ends were trimmed by 4 bases and 0 bases, with 6 bases remaining between them. Germline lookup yields CDR1 SGHVS and CDR2 FNYEAQ. This CDR3 has 14 residues. CDR3 residues: CASSWSANTGELFF. CDR3 DNA sequence: TGTGCCAGCAGCTGGTCAGCGAACACCGGGGAGCTGTTTTTT.

The V and J genes are TRBV7-2 and TRBJ2-7; D is perhaps TRBD2 (5 bases). Germline lookup yields CDR1 SGHTA and CDR2 FQGNSA. Trimming removed 5 bases at V and 0 bases at J, with 23 bases between. The CDR3 length is 18 residues. Here the CDR3 reads CASSPRPLGGSFSYEQYF. DNA for the CDR3: TGTGCCAGCAGCCCCAGACCCCTAGGAGGATCCTTCTCCTACGAGCAGTACTTC.

For the CDR3, the DNA is TGTGCCAGCAGCGCGGACAGGCTATGGACAGATACGCAGTATTTT. Protein: CASSADRLWTDTQYF. This chain joins TRBV5-6 and TRBJ2-3, with 7 nucleotides matching TRBD1. This CDR3 comprises 15 residues. CDR1 and CDR2 from the germline V gene are SGHDT and YYEEEE. Trimming removed 4 bases from V and 3 bases from J; junction bases left unmatched: 8.

This sequence joins TRBV7-9 and TRBJ2-2, with 10 nucleotides matching TRBD2. Germline trimming cut 3 bases from V and 6 bases from J; bases unmatched to any gene: 4. This CDR3 has 15 residues. In germline, CDR1 is SEHNR, CDR2 FQNEAQ (reference sequence). CDR3 amino acids: CASSFLAGVAGELFF. CDR3 DNA sequence: TGTGCCAGCAGCTTTCTAGCGGGAGTAGCCGGGGAGCTGTTTTTT. Full variable domain (missing parts from reference TRBV7-9 and TRBJ2-2): DTGVSQNPRHKITKRGQNVTFRCDPISEHNRLYWYRQTLGQGPEFLTYFQNEAQLEKSRLLSDRFSAERPKGSFSTLEIQRTEQGDSAMYLCASSFLAGVAGELFFGEGSRLTVL.

For the CDR3, the DNA is TGTGCCAGCAGCAATGGGGCGGCAAGCTCCTACAATGAGCAGTTCTTC. Protein product: CASSNGAASSYNEQFF. The V call is TRBV21-1, the J call TRBJ2-1; TRBD1 is the table's D call and was not checked against the DNA. TRBV21-1 is tagged as a pseudogene. CDR3 length equals 16 residues.

CDR3 in DNA: TGTGCCAGCAGCCAAAGGATTACCGGGAGCCGCCGGGATGAGCAGTTCTTC. It translates to CASSQRITGSRRDEQFF. The chain carries TRBV14 and TRBJ2-1, with D possibly being TRBD2 (6 bases). Germline-derived CDR1 and CDR2 are SGHDN and FVKESK. Trimming removed 2 bases at V and 8 bases at J, with 22 bases between. The CDR3 length is 17 residues.

J is TRBJ1-2 and V is TRBV6-6; the match to TRBD1 covers 9 bases. There are 16 residues in the CDR3. CDR1 is MNHNY, CDR2 SVGAGI, per germline (reference sequence). Losses at the gene ends were 5 bases for V and 4 bases for J; bases not matched to a gene: 11. CDR3 sequence: CASSPRPGQGSYGYTF. The DNA of the CDR3 is TGTGCCAGCAGTCCACGGCCGGGACAGGGAAGCTATGGCTACACCTTC.

The table lists this clone with a few counts. V gene TRBV7-9 combines with J gene TRBJ2-7, with TRBD1 matching 9 bases. From germline, CDR1 is SEHNR and CDR2 FQNEAQ (reference sequence). This CDR3 contains 14 residues. The V and J ends lost 5 bases and 4 bases, in that order; junction bases with no gene match: 6. The CDR3 loop reads CASSPGQGTYEQYF. Here the CDR3 DNA reads TGTGCCAGCAGCCCAGGACAGGGGACATACGAGCAGTACTTC.

On this clone: One end of the junction is discordant with germline, which a read error may explain. The rearrangement links TRBV7-2 to TRBJ2-1, with TRBD1 identical over 7 bases. Per germline, CDR1 SGHTA and CDR2 FQGNSA. The length of the CDR3 is 17 residues. The CDR3 coding sequence is TGTGCCAGCAGCGGATCCCCTGGGACAGTCTCCCACAATGAGCAGTTCTTC. Translated: CASSGSPGTVSHNEQFF.

CDR3 sequence (DNA): TGCGCCAGCAGCTTTGCCGGACAGGGAAGAACCGGGGAGCTGTTTTTT. Translated: CASSFAGQGRTGELFF. This chain connects TRBV5-1 to TRBJ2-2; TRBD1 aligns across 8 bases. With 2 bases clipped from V and 5 bases from J, the junction kept 8 bases outside the gene matches. CDR3 length equals 16 residues. The germline V gene encodes CDR1 SGHRS and CDR2 YFSETQ.